Below, 9 T cell receptor beta chains from the same sample are listed, as sequenced in a study of identical twins. In TCRdb, the 5' RACE reads were re-called with MiXCR into one record per CDR3 protein. Among 400,000 to 550,000 distinct CDR3 sequences, roughly a fifth were seen once, and the ten largest hold about 0.99%. These data were also reused for a study on T cells expressing NK-cell markers.

Sequenced: CD4+ T cells sorted from blood. The source is a woman aged 18-30 years in good health.

The sample holds a few counts of this clonotype. This chain links TRBV6-5 with TRBJ1-1; D not certain. CDR1 is MNHEY, CDR2 SVGAGI, per germline. With 2 bases removed from V and 0 bases from J, the gap between germline ends came to 13 bases. This CDR3 contains 16 residues. In DNA, the CDR3 is TGTGCCAGCAGTTACGGATTATGGGGTGTGAACACTGAAGCTTTCTTT. This translates into CASSYGLWGVNTEAFF.

This clonotype was recorded a few times. V and J are TRBV12-3 or TRBV12-4 and TRBJ2-7; no reliable D call. Between the trimmed V and J ends, which lost 5 bases and 7 bases, there was a span of 9 bases. This CDR3 contains 11 residues. In DNA form, the CDR3 reads TGTGCCAGCAGTCTCCGACTTGAGCAGTACTTC. Translation: CASSLRLEQYF.

The table lists this clonotype with many counts. J is TRBJ2-1 and V is TRBV5-1, with D perhaps given as TRBD1 or TRBD2 (5 bases each). The CDR3 spans 13 residues. The germline V gene has CDR1 SGHRS and CDR2 YFSETQ. V was pared by 2 bases and J by 10 bases, with 13 bases between. In DNA, the CDR3 is TGCGCCAGCAGCTTTAACCGAGGGGTCGAGCAGTTCTTC. It translates to CASSFNRGVEQFF.

The rearrangement joins TRBV5-6 to TRBJ2-3, with D perhaps TRBD1 (5 bases). Trimming stripped 3 bases from V and 0 bases from J, with 17 bases between. The CDR3 has 17 residues. The germline gives CDR1 SGHDT, CDR2 YYEEEE. The CDR3 nucleotides are TGTGCCAGCAGCTCCGGGTGGGGCGGAGATAGCACAGATACGCAGTATTTT. This translates into CASSSGWGGDSTDTQYF.

This clonotype appeared a few times. V gene TRBV7-9 combines with J gene TRBJ2-3; possibly TRBD1 for D (6 bases). V was pared by 3 bases and J by 4 bases, with 8 bases between. There are 13 residues in the CDR3. CDR1 and CDR2 from the germline V gene are SEHNR and FQNEAQ (reference sequence). CDR3 loop: CASSFEGADTQYF. The CDR3 region has the DNA TGTGCCAGCAGCTTCGAGGGGGCAGATACGCAGTATTTT. Together with reference TRBV7-9 and TRBJ2-3, the CDR3 gives the full variable domain: DTGVSQNPRHKITKRGQNVTFRCDPISEHNRLYWYRQTLGQGPEFLTYFQNEAQLEKSRLLSDRFSAERPKGSFSTLEIQRTEQGDSAMYLCASSFEGADTQYFGPGTRLTVL.

The V call is TRBV5-1, the J call TRBJ2-3; possibly TRBD2 for D (7 bases). The CDR3 extends over 14 amino acids. V shed 5 bases and J shed 9 bases, with 19 bases lying between them. Germline CDR1 and CDR2: SGHRS and YFSETQ. CDR3 bases: TGCGCCAGCAGTCCCGAAATTCGGGGGGCGACGCAGTATTTT. Translating it yields CASSPEIRGATQYF.

A few counts support this clonotype. The CDR3 nucleotides are TGCGCCAGCAGGCGGGCACCTAATGAAAAACTGTTTTTT. Translation: CASRRAPNEKLFF. This chain links TRBV4-1 with TRBJ1-4; D gene uncertain. The CDR3 contains 13 residues. Germline V gene lookup returns CDR1 MGHRA and CDR2 YSYEKL. V was cut by 6 bases and J by 3 bases, with 8 bases left in between.

This clonotype turned up a few times. V usage is TRBV9 and J usage is TRBJ2-1; D is unresolved. Trimming shortened V by 4 bases and J by 0 bases, and 11 bases separated the two germline ends. The CDR3 runs 15 residues. From germline, CDR1 is SGDLS and CDR2 YYNGEE. The CDR3 DNA follows: TGTGCCAGCAGCTCCCGTATGAGCTCCTACAATGAGCAGTTCTTC. Its protein product is CASSSRMSSYNEQFF. The whole variable domain, remainder taken from reference TRBV9 and TRBJ2-1, is DSGVTQTPKHLITATGQRVTLRCSPRSGDLSVYWYQQSLDQGLQFLIQYYNGEERAKGNILERFSAQQFPDLHSELNLSSLELGDSALYFCASSSRMSSYNEQFFGPGTRLTVL.

There are many counts of this clonotype. In DNA form, the CDR3 reads TGTGCCAGCAGTCCTCACACTAGCGGGAGTATCGATAATGAGCAGTTCTTC. Protein product: CASSPHTSGSIDNEQFF. V usage is TRBV6-2 or TRBV6-3 and J usage is TRBJ2-1, with 11 bases fitting TRBD2. The germline V gene encodes CDR1 MNHEY and CDR2 SVGEGT. The CDR3 length is 17 residues. With V trimmed by 5 bases and J by 7 bases, 13 bases remained unmatched.